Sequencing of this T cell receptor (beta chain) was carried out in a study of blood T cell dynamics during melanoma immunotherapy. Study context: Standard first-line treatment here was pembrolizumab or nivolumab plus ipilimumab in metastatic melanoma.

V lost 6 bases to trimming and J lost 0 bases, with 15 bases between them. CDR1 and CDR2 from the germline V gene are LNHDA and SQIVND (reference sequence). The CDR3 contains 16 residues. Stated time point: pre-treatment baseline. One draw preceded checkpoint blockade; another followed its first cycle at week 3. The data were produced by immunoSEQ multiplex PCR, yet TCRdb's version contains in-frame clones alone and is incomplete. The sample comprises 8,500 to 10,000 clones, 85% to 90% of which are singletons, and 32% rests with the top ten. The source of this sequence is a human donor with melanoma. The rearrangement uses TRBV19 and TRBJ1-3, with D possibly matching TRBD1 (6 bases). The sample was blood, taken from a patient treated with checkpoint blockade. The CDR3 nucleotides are TGTGCCAGTAGACCATTACAGGGCGTCTCTGGAAACACCATATATTTT. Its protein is CASRPLQGVSGNTIYF. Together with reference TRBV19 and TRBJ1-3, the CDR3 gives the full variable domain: DGGITQSPKYLFRKEGQNVTLSCEQNLNHDAMYWYRQDPGQGLRLIYYSQIVNDFQKGDIAEGYSVSREKKESFPLTVTSAQKNPTAFYLCASRPLQGVSGNTIYFGEGSWLTVV.